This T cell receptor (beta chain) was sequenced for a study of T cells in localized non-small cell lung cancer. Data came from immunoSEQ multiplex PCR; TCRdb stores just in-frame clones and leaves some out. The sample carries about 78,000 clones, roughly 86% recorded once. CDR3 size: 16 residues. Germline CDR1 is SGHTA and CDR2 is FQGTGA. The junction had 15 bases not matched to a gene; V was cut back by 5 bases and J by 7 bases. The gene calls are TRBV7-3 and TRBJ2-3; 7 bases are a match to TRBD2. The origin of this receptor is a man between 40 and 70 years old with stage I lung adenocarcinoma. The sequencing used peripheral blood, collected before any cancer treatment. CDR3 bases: TGTGCCAGCAGCCCGCGAGGGGCGGGAGTAACAAATACGCAGTATTTT. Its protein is CASSPRGAGVTNTQYF.